Listed below are T cell receptor beta chains from one sample, sequenced in a study of T-cell reconstitution after alpha-beta-depleted transplantation in children. Each CDR3 protein gets one entry after TCRdb re-called the PCR reads with MiXCR. The sample shows 200,000 to 250,000 distinct CDR3 sequences, around 7.7% of them seen only once. The sample in question was PBMCs, mostly from graft donor cells, obtained 360 days after TCRalphabeta/CD19-depleted stem cell transplant. The receptors were sampled from a male patient under 10 years old who had a stem cell transplant for acute myeloid leukemia, so the T cells may come from the graft donor. The CDR3 runs from the conserved cysteine through the conserved F or W. D genes are given only for firm matches. Clone size is given for some rows only: seen once, a few or many times, or a class if the clone is expanded.

J gene	D gene	clone size	V gene	CDR3 protein	CDR3 DNA
TRBJ2-5	.	many	TRBV29-1	CSVQTPQETQYF	TGCAGCGTACAGACTCCCCAAGAGACCCAGTACTTC
TRBJ1-1	TRBD1	few	TRBV6-2/TRBV6-3	CASNRQGARTEAFF	TGTGCCAGCAACCGACAGGGGGCAAGGACTGAAGCTTTCTTT
TRBJ2-1	TRBD2	.	TRBV11-2	CASSLEGGGGPHNEQFF	TGTGCCAGCAGCTTAGAGGGAGGCGGGGGTCCCCACAATGAGCAGTTCTTC
TRBJ2-1	.	many	TRBV7-3	CASPLGRRVYEQFF	TGTGCCAGCCCCCTCGGTAGGCGAGTTTATGAGCAGTTCTTC
TRBJ2-7	.	.	TRBV20-1	CSARVGATYEQYF	TGCAGTGCTAGAGTGGGGGCGACCTACGAGCAGTACTTC
TRBJ1-4	TRBD1	many	TRBV20-1	CSARDSHGTGGLKLFF	TGCAGTGCTAGAGATTCTCATGGGACAGGGGGCTTAAAACTGTTTTTT
TRBJ1-1	.	many	TRBV29-1	CSVPGGAMNTEAFF	TGCAGCGTGCCGGGGGGAGCTATGAACACTGAAGCTTTCTTT
TRBJ2-7	TRBD2	few	TRBV4-1	CASSQDGTSPYEQYF	TGCGCCAGCAGCCAGGACGGGACTAGTCCCTACGAGCAGTACTTC
TRBJ1-5	.	.	TRBV18	CASSPPSLGGQPQHF	TGTGCCAGCTCACCACCGAGCCTAGGGGGTCAGCCCCAGCATTTT
TRBJ2-3	.	.	TRBV11-3	CASSNSGADTQYF	TGTGCCAGCAGCAATAGCGGAGCAGATACGCAGTATTTT
TRBJ2-1	.	.	TRBV5-1	CASSPGEAYNEQFF	TGCGCCAGCAGTCCGGGGGAGGCCTACAATGAGCAGTTCTTC
TRBJ2-2	.	.	TRBV2	CASSEHTVSLNTGELFF	TGTGCCAGCAGTGAACATACAGTTTCATTGAACACCGGGGAGCTGTTTTTT
TRBJ2-1	.	few	TRBV6-2/TRBV6-3	CASSYSTPPRDEQFF	TGTGCCAGCAGTTACTCGACTCCCCCGCGAGATGAGCAGTTCTTC
TRBJ2-4	.	many	TRBV28	CASSRSTPNIQYF	TGTGCCAGCAGCCGATCTACCCCTAACATTCAGTACTTC
TRBJ2-5	.	many	TRBV6-6	CASSYSWETQYF	TGTGCCAGCAGTTACTCGTGGGAGACCCAGTACTTC
TRBJ2-5	.	.	TRBV5-1	CASSFPGIETQYF	TGCGCCAGCAGCTTTCCAGGGATAGAGACCCAGTACTTC
TRBJ2-1	TRBD2	many	TRBV12-3/TRBV12-4	CASRPTSATYNEQFF	TGTGCCAGCAGACCGACTAGCGCGACCTACAATGAGCAGTTCTTC
TRBJ1-1	.	few	TRBV5-1	CASLPGRGVVGGTEAFF	TGCGCCAGCCTTCCTGGGCGGGGGGTCGTAGGGGGCACTGAAGCTTTCTTT
TRBJ2-6	.	.	TRBV28	CASAPSRGRISSGANVLTF	TGTGCCAGCGCGCCTAGCAGGGGACGGATAAGCTCTGGGGCCAACGTCCTGACTTTC
TRBJ2-3	.	many	TRBV7-3	CASSLTGARDTQYF	TGTGCCAGCAGCTTAACAGGGGCCCGTGATACGCAGTATTTT
TRBJ2-3	.	.	TRBV5-1	CASSYRDTTTDTQYF	TGCGCCAGCAGCTACCGGGACACCACCACAGATACGCAGTATTTT
TRBJ1-1	.	many	TRBV18	CASSPELNTEAFF	TGTGCCAGCTCACCCGAATTGAACACTGAAGCTTTCTTT
TRBJ2-5	.	many	TRBV6-2/TRBV6-3	CASSYQGFQETQYF	TGTGCCAGCAGTTACCAGGGATTCCAAGAGACCCAGTACTTC
TRBJ1-4	.	once	TRBV6-1	CASSRRGLNEKLFF	TGTGCCAGCAGTCGCAGGGGACTTAATGAAAAACTGTTTTTT
TRBJ2-5	TRBD1	.	TRBV12-3/TRBV12-4	CASSYRQGGKTQYF	TGTGCCAGCAGTTACAGACAGGGGGGAAAGACCCAGTACTTC
TRBJ2-3	.	many	TRBV12-3/TRBV12-4	CASAFGTGTASTDTQYF	TGTGCCAGCGCCTTTGGGACCGGGACGGCGAGCACAGATACGCAGTATTTT
TRBJ2-1	TRBD2	few	TRBV7-1	CASSSPGTSGRGPASSYNEQFF	TGTGCCAGCAGCTCTCCCGGGACTAGCGGGAGGGGGCCCGCAAGTTCCTACAATGAGCAGTTCTTC
TRBJ2-7	.	few	TRBV7-9	CASSLYTDYEQYF	TGTGCCAGCAGCTTATACACCGACTACGAGCAGTACTTC
TRBJ2-3	.	many	TRBV6-2/TRBV6-3	CASSYWTNPDTQYF	TGTGCCAGCAGTTACTGGACTAACCCAGATACGCAGTATTTT
TRBJ2-7	.	many	TRBV12-3/TRBV12-4	CASSLIGLSYEQYF	TGTGCCAGCAGTTTAATCGGTCTCTCCTACGAGCAGTACTTC
TRBJ2-3	.	few	TRBV7-9	CASSHPDSTDTQYF	TGTGCCAGCAGCCATCCTGACAGCACAGATACGCAGTATTTT
TRBJ2-1	.	many	TRBV5-1	CASSLDTSSYNEQFF	TGCGCCAGCAGCTTGGACACGAGCTCCTACAATGAGCAGTTCTTC
TRBJ2-7	TRBD1	.	TRBV5-4	CASSLVSHRGTTYEQYF	TGTGCCAGCAGCTTGGTCAGCCACAGGGGGACGACCTACGAGCAGTACTTC
TRBJ1-1	TRBD1	few	TRBV7-3	CASSDRGITEAFF	TGTGCCAGCAGTGACAGGGGGATCACTGAAGCTTTCTTT
TRBJ2-3	TRBD2	few	TRBV4-3	CASSQTVAGGPLTQYF	TGCGCCAGCAGCCAGACAGTAGCGGGAGGGCCTCTTACGCAGTATTTT
TRBJ1-2	TRBD1	many	TRBV20-1	CSARRGGNGYTF	TGCAGTGCTAGGCGAGGGGGCAATGGCTACACCTTC
TRBJ1-5	.	few	TRBV12-3/TRBV12-4	CASSFGQPQHF	TGTGCCAGCAGTTTCGGGCAGCCCCAGCATTTT
TRBJ2-5	.	few	TRBV12-3/TRBV12-4	CASSPLGRVQETQYF	TGTGCCAGCAGCCCGTTGGGCAGGGTACAAGAGACCCAGTACTTC
TRBJ2-1	TRBD2	.	TRBV7-9	CASSLKLAGAHNEQFF	TGTGCCAGCAGCTTAAAACTAGCGGGGGCCCACAATGAGCAGTTCTTC
TRBJ2-3	TRBD2	many	TRBV6-5	CASSYRGGRTDTQYF	TGTGCCAGCAGTTACCGGGGGGGCCGGACAGATACGCAGTATTTT
TRBJ2-3	TRBD2	.	TRBV2	CASSERLAGIEGTDTQYF	TGTGCCAGCAGTGAGAGACTAGCGGGAATCGAGGGCACAGATACGCAGTATTTT
TRBJ1-5	.	.	TRBV29-1	CSVGQDSQPQHF	TGCAGCGTTGGACAGGACTCTCAGCCCCAGCATTTT
TRBJ2-5	TRBD1	.	TRBV5-1	CASSFAQGSFQETQYF	TGCGCCAGCAGCTTCGCACAGGGGTCCTTCCAAGAGACCCAGTACTTC
TRBJ2-7	TRBD2	.	TRBV20-1	CSARDRLAGFYEQYF	TGCAGTGCTAGAGACCGACTAGCGGGGTTCTACGAGCAGTACTTC
TRBJ2-1	.	few	TRBV29-1	CSVDGWRGEQFF	TGCAGCGTTGACGGTTGGCGGGGTGAGCAGTTCTTC
TRBJ2-1	TRBD1	few	TRBV5-1	CASSPRFGTEYNEQFF	TGCGCCAGCAGCCCTCGATTCGGGACAGAATACAATGAGCAGTTCTTC
TRBJ2-5	TRBD1	.	TRBV27	CASRTGGVETQYF	TGTGCCAGCAGAACAGGGGGCGTGGAGACCCAGTACTTC
TRBJ2-1	TRBD2	few	TRBV12-3/TRBV12-4	CASKRGGEDEQFF	TGTGCCAGCAAGCGGGGGGGGGAGGATGAGCAGTTCTTC
TRBJ2-7	.	many	TRBV29-1	CSVRGAGYEQYF	TGCAGCGTGCGGGGAGCCGGCTACGAGCAGTACTTC
TRBJ2-1	.	many	TRBV27	CASSLLGYGYSGQFF	TGTGCCAGCAGTTTACTGGGCTATGGGTACTCAGGACAGTTCTTC